What follows are 26 T cell receptor beta chains derived from one specimen sequenced in a study of molecular identifiers for immune sequencing clone quantification. Each CDR3 protein is one row after TCRdb ran MiXCR on the PCR reads. The table records 15,000 to 20,000 distinct CDR3 sequences, about a fifth of them present only once. The material sequenced was naive CD8+ T cells from blood, with Jurkat cell RNA spiked in. The subset is: FACS-sorted CD8+CD4-CCR7+CD45RA+ naive T cells. Receptor source: a human donor in good health. Some libraries in this study had Jurkat cell RNA spiked in.

As regards this clonotype: Possible read error: a much larger clone is one base away. J is TRBJ2-1 and V is TRBV7-6, with 8 bases matching TRBD2. Germline assignment: CDR1 SGHVS and CDR2 FNYEAQ. The CDR3 spans 15 residues. The CDR3: CASSESGSSYDEQFF. DNA for the CDR3: TGTGCCAGCAGCGAAAGCGGGAGCTCCTACGATGAGCAGTTCTTC. Looking up the rest from reference TRBV7-6 and TRBJ2-1 gives the full variable domain: GAGVSQSPRYKVTKRGQDVALRCDPISGHVSLYWYRQALGQGPEFLTYFNYEAQQDKSGLPNDRFSAERPEGSISTLTIQRTEQRDSAMYRCASSESGSSYDEQFFGPGTRLTVL.

Points on this clonotype: This may arise from a read error, as a much more abundant clone is one base away. J is TRBJ2-3 and V is TRBV6-2 or TRBV6-3; the D gene could be TRBD1 or TRBD2 (5 bases each). CDR3 length equals 16 residues. Germline CDR1 MNHEY, CDR2 SVGEGT. V gave up 0 bases and J gave up 5 bases, with 15 bases separating them. The CDR3 protein is CASSYSPEGIRDTQYF. CDR3 coding DNA: TGTGCCAGCAGTTACTCCCCAGAGGGGATCAGAGATACGCAGTATTTT.

A remark on this clonotype: A much larger clone differs by one base, so this may be a read error. This chain uses TRBV7-6 with TRBJ2-3; TRBD2 matches 9 bases. Germline values: CDR1 SGHVS, CDR2 FNYEAQ. The CDR3 is 16 residues long. CDR3 DNA sequence: TGTGCCAACAGCTCCTTAGCGGGAGTCGGCACAGATACGCAGTATTTT. It encodes CANSSLAGVGTDTQYF. The variable domain in full, with the rest retrieved from reference TRBV7-6 and TRBJ2-3, is GAGVSQSPRYKVTKRGQDVALRCDPISGHVSLYWYRQALGQGPEFLTYFNYEAQQDKSGLPNDRFSAERPEGSISTLTIQRTEQRDSAMYRCANSSLAGVGTDTQYFGPGTRLTVL.

Points on this clonotype: A much larger clone lies a single base off, so this may be a read error. The rearrangement joins TRBV4-3 to TRBJ2-6; D ambiguous. The CDR3 sequence is 16 residues long. In germline, CDR1 is LGHNA, CDR2 YSLEER. The CDR3 DNA is TGCGCCAGCAGCCAGGGAACAGCCTCTGGGACCAACGTCCTGACTTTC. It specifies CASSQGTASGTNVLTF.

This clonotype counts as medium-sized. This chain links TRBV6-5 with TRBJ2-7; D is unclear. Germline V CDR1 and CDR2: MNHEY, SVGAGI. The CDR3 covers 14 residues. Between the trimmed V and J ends, which lost 1 base and 2 bases, there was a span of 9 bases. The CDR3 DNA sequence: TGTGCCAGCAGTTACTTTGGGCTCGCCTACGAGCAGTACTTC. It translates to CASSYFGLAYEQYF.

This clonotype is medium-sized by share. The rearrangement uses TRBV6-2 or TRBV6-3 and TRBJ2-7; the D is unclear. There are 14 residues in the CDR3. The V gene's germline CDR1 is MNHEY and CDR2 SVGEGT. Deletions cut 2 bases from V and 0 bases from J, with 8 bases between. CDR3 amino acids: CASSYGGTSYEQYF. The CDR3, as DNA: TGTGCCAGCAGTTACGGTGGCACCTCCTACGAGCAGTACTTC.

The gene calls are TRBV28 and TRBJ2-1, with D unresolved. Trimming cost V 3 bases and J 0 bases, with 9 bases left between them. This CDR3 region has 15 residues. CDR1 is MDHEN and CDR2 is SYDVKM in the germline V gene. This CDR3 is CASSLDRSSYNEQFF. Written as DNA, the CDR3 is TGTGCCAGCAGTTTGGACCGGAGCTCCTACAATGAGCAGTTCTTC.

As concerns this clonotype: The conserved final phenylalanine or tryptophan is absent from the CDR3, which likely points to a read error. This chain uses TRBV7-9 with TRBJ2-5; perhaps TRBD1 as D (6 bases). CDR3 length equals 12 residues. Germline CDR1 and CDR2: SEHNR and FQNEAQ (reference sequence). The V end was cut by 5 bases, the J end by 3 bases, with 7 bases between. The CDR3, as DNA: TGTGCCAGCAGCGGACAGAAAGAGACCCAGTACCTC. It is translated as CASSGQKETQYL.

Comments on this clonotype: This may stem from a read error, because a much larger clone lies one nucleotide away. Given the absence of the conserved phenylalanine or tryptophan at the CDR3 end, a read error is likely. The CDR3: CASSPEGGDNEQFL. The CDR3 DNA follows: TGTGCCAGCAGCCCAGAAGGAGGGGACAATGAGCAGTTCCTC. V usage is TRBV9 and J usage is TRBJ2-1; D may be TRBD2 (6 bases). The V gene's germline CDR1 is SGDLS and CDR2 YYNGEE. Between the trimmed V and J ends, which lost 4 bases and 5 bases, there was a span of 13 bases. The CDR3 has 14 amino acids.

This clonotype was found many times. This chain uses TRBV24-1 with TRBJ2-2; 7 nucleotides line up with TRBD2. The CDR3 contains 15 residues. Germline CDR1 is KGHDR and CDR2 is SFDVKD. V shed 6 bases, J shed 1 base, and the junction held 4 bases outside the gene matches. CDR3 coding DNA: TGTGCCACCAGTAGCGGGACTCGGAACACCGGGGAGCTGTTTTTT. The encoded protein is CATSSGTRNTGELFF.

In this sample, this clonotype turned up once. Being one base from a much bigger clone, this may be a read error. Here the CDR3 omits its conserved ending phenylalanine or tryptophan, so a read error is the likely source. The chain employs TRBV24-1 and TRBJ2-1; D is ambiguous. CDR3 length equals 11 residues. Germline CDR1 KGHDR, CDR2 SFDVKD. Trimming shortened V by 6 bases and J by 12 bases, and 11 bases separated the two germline ends. CDR3 amino acids: CATSFGQAQFV. The CDR3 nucleotides are TGTGCCACCAGTTTCGGCCAGGCGCAGTTCGTC.

Regarding this clonotype: A read error may explain this, as a much larger clone is one base away. The CDR3 sequence is CASSETVTRDYGYTF. The CDR3 coding sequence is TGTGCCAGCAGTGAAACTGTCACCCGGGACTATGGCTACACCTTC. The genes are TRBV25-1 and TRBJ1-2; D gene ambiguous. The V and J ends lost 2 bases and 3 bases respectively, with 13 bases between them. The CDR3 loop spans 15 amino acids. Per the germline V gene, CDR1 is MGHDK and CDR2 is SYGVNS.

The chain uses TRBV7-2 and TRBJ2-3, with TRBD2 matching over 14 bases. V was clipped by 2 bases and J by 2 bases; unmatched bases: 6. The CDR3 loop spans 18 amino acids. The germline gives CDR1 SGHTA, CDR2 FQGNSA. CDR3 amino acids: CASSLSGLAGGPTDTQYF. DNA of the CDR3: TGTGCCAGCAGCTTAAGCGGACTAGCGGGAGGTCCCACAGATACGCAGTATTTT.

The chain combines TRBV6-1 with TRBJ2-1; 8 nucleotides match TRBD1. Germline assignment: CDR1 MNHNS and CDR2 SASEGT. V lost 6 bases to trimming and J lost 2 bases; unmatched junction nucleotides: 9. The length of the CDR3 is 16 residues. The CDR3: CASRPPGQETYNEQFF. In DNA form, the CDR3 reads TGTGCCAGCAGGCCCCCGGGACAGGAGACCTACAATGAGCAGTTCTTC.

Many counts were recorded for this clonotype. The genes are TRBV4-3 and TRBJ2-1; TRBD2 matches 8 bases. Germline lookup yields CDR1 LGHNA and CDR2 YSLEER. Trimming cost V 0 bases and J 9 bases; bases outside gene matches: 13. The CDR3 has 17 amino acids. Here the CDR3 reads CASSQDRGTRFTAEQFF. CDR3 nucleotides: TGCGCCAGCAGCCAAGACCGAGGGACTAGGTTTACTGCTGAGCAGTTCTTC.

This clonotype was seen only a few times. At one boundary the junction diverges from the germline segment, which might be a read error. As DNA, the CDR3 is TGCACCAGCAGCTCAGGACAGGGAGAAGAGCAGTACTTC. This gives the protein CTSSSGQGEEQYF. The chain uses TRBV4-1 and TRBJ2-7; 8 nucleotides match TRBD1. The CDR3 is 13 amino acids. Germline lookup yields CDR1 MGHRA and CDR2 YSYEKL.

This clonotype was observed at least ten times. The V and J genes are TRBV12-3 or TRBV12-4 and TRBJ1-6; D is perhaps TRBD1 (5 bases). V was cut by 6 bases and J by 10 bases, with 19 bases left in between. The CDR3 length is 15 residues. The CDR3 loop reads CASSTGLPGGSPLHF. Here the CDR3 DNA reads TGTGCCAGCAGCACCGGACTCCCCGGGGGATCACCCCTCCACTTT.

This clonotype was observed at least ten times. The chain recombines TRBV19 with TRBJ2-1, with TRBD2 identical over 9 bases. From germline, CDR1 is LNHDA and CDR2 SQIVND (reference sequence). The CDR3 runs to 13 residues. With 7 bases clipped from V and 3 bases from J, the junction kept 1 base outside the gene matches. DNA of the CDR3: TGTGCCAGTACTAGCGGGAACTACAATGAGCAGTTCTTC. Its protein is CASTSGNYNEQFF.

By share, this clonotype counts as medium-sized (0.01 to 0.1%). The chain carries TRBV6-4 and TRBJ2-1; 9 bases match TRBD1. J was trimmed by 5 bases and V by 2 bases; bases with no gene match: 7. The germline gives CDR1 MRHNA, CDR2 SNTAGT. The CDR3 totals 16 residues. The CDR3 sequence is CASSDSPGTGHNEQFF. In DNA, the CDR3 is TGTGCCAGCAGTGACAGCCCCGGGACAGGGCACAATGAGCAGTTCTTC.

At least ten counts were recorded for this clonotype. This chain links TRBV28 with TRBJ2-7; D unresolved. V was clipped by 3 bases and J by 7 bases, with 10 bases between them. Germline V gene sequence: CDR1 MDHEN, CDR2 SYDVKM. The CDR3 contains 12 residues. CDR3 sequence reads: CASSFWSPEQYF. In DNA form, the CDR3 reads TGTGCCAGCAGTTTCTGGAGCCCGGAGCAGTACTTC.

Many counts were recorded for this clonotype. This chain connects TRBV5-6 to TRBJ2-1; D is unclear. V lost 4 bases, J lost 4 bases, and 9 bases lay in between. There are 13 residues in the CDR3. Germline loops: CDR1 SGHDT, CDR2 YYEEEE. CDR3 sequence: CASSVGQYNEQFF. The CDR3 bases are TGTGCCAGCAGCGTCGGGCAGTACAATGAGCAGTTCTTC.

This clonotype was detected only once. Possible read error: a much larger clone is one base away. J is TRBJ2-2 and V is TRBV12-3 or TRBV12-4, with D hard to call. V gave up 6 bases and J gave up 4 bases, with 12 bases separating them. This CDR3 contains 14 residues. The CDR3 region is CASSPRMGTGELFF. CDR3 in DNA: TGTGCCAGCAGCCCACGGATGGGCACCGGGGAGCTGTTTTTT.

Concerning this clonotype itself: A read error is possible here, since a much larger clone lies one base away. This chain uses TRBV5-1 with TRBJ1-2; D unclear. Trimming removed 4 bases at V and 5 bases at J, with 21 bases between. Germline lookup yields CDR1 SGHRS and CDR2 YFSETQ. The length of the CDR3 is 16 residues. CDR3 nucleotide sequence: TGCGCCAGCAGCCCCTGGGTTCTGGGGTCCAATTATGGCTACACCTTC. Its translation: CASSPWVLGSNYGYTF.

This clonotype came up many times. The V and J genes are TRBV7-9 and TRBJ2-3; maybe TRBD2 (6 bases). CDR3 size: 13 residues. The germline V gene encodes CDR1 SEHNR and CDR2 FQNEAQ (reference sequence). V lost 5 bases and J 6 bases, leaving 12 bases between the germline ends. CDR3 DNA: TGTGCCAGCAGCCCCGAGGCGGGGGATACGCAGTATTTT. Its protein product is CASSPEAGDTQYF.

This clonotype was found once. A read error may be the cause here, since a much bigger clone is one base away. The V and J genes are TRBV7-9 and TRBJ2-7; D ambiguous. This CDR3 spans 14 amino acids. V lost 11 bases and J lost 2, with 19 bases in between. Germline values: CDR1 SEHNR, CDR2 FQNEAQ (reference sequence). The CDR3 nucleotides are TGTGCCGGCTCCTCGATAGACGCTACCTACGAGCAGTACTTC. Protein product: CAGSSIDATYEQYF.

By sample share, this clonotype is medium-sized. The CDR3 region is CASSSHRQAYEQYF. The CDR3 DNA reads as TGTGCCAGCAGCTCACATAGGCAGGCCTACGAGCAGTACTTC. This rearrangement joins TRBV7-9 to TRBJ2-7; D gene ambiguous. The V end lost 4 bases, the J end lost 2 bases, and 12 bases lay between the germline ends. The CDR3 has 14 residues. Germline V gene lookup returns CDR1 SEHNR and CDR2 FQNEAQ (reference sequence).